These 20 T cell receptor beta chains were sequenced from one sample in a study of T cells in women clearing cervical HPV infection. Libraries were prepared by immunoSEQ multiplex PCR; TCRdb keeps only in-frame clonotypes and omits some of them. Its clone listing holds some 41,000 clones. The source material was blood buffy coat. The receptors here all came from a woman aged 18 to 75 with a cervical HPV16 infection that either progressed to CIN3+ or cleared (not recorded which).

Turning to this clone: The read stops 3 residues short of the end of the CDR3; the missing end is completed from the germline J gene. The V and J genes are TRBV6-2 or TRBV6-3 and TRBJ2-5; no clear D gene. The V end lost 5 bases, the J end lost 5 bases, and 12 bases lay between the germline ends. The germline gives CDR1 MNHEY, CDR2 SVGEGT. This CDR3 has 13 residues. CDR3 amino acids: CASSAPIIETQYF. The CDR3 bases that were read are TGTGCCAGCAGTGCCCCTATTATCGAGACC.

A word on this clone: The read falls 3 residues short of the CDR3 end, and the missing part is taken from the germline J gene. The chain is built from TRBV20-1 and TRBJ2-3; D ambiguous. CDR3 size: 12 residues. Germline CDR1 and CDR2: DFQATT and SNEGSKA (reference sequence). The germline V and J ends were trimmed by 7 bases and 0 bases, with 8 bases remaining between them. Partial CDR3 DNA: TGCAGTGGTACACCTAGCACAGATACG. This sequence encodes CSGTPSTDT. Given in full, the CDR3 is CSGTPSTDTQYF.

The CDR3 DNA, read in part, is TGTGCCAGTAAGCCGCAGGCAGATAATTCACCC. It is translated as CASKPQADNSP. The entire CDR3 sequence reads CASKPQADNSPLHF. The chain has TRBV19 and TRBJ1-6, with D unclear. The missing CDR3 end, 3 residues past where the read stops, is filled in from the germline J gene. V was cut by 7 bases and J by 5 bases, with 12 bases left in between. The CDR3 extends over 14 amino acids. Germline V gives CDR1 LNHDA, CDR2 SQIVND (reference sequence).

Of note for this clone: The read terminates 3 residues ahead of where the CDR3 ends, so the germline J gene completes it. This chain uses TRBV7-6 with TRBJ2-7; D possibly corresponds to TRBD1 (6 bases). V was pared by 0 bases and J by 2 bases, with 11 bases between. Germline lookup yields CDR1 SGHVS and CDR2 FNYEAQ. The CDR3 spans 15 residues. CDR3 bases read: TGTGCCAGCAGCTTAGCCGGTGGACAGACCTACGAG. It translates to CASSLAGGQTYE. The whole CDR3 region reads CASSLAGGQTYEQYF.

To note about this clone: The CDR3 end lies 3 residues beyond the end of the read and is filled in from the germline J gene. The chain carries TRBV16 and TRBJ2-1, with 13 bases identical to TRBD2. This CDR3 has 15 amino acids. V gave up 7 bases and J gave up 8 bases; unmatched junction bases: 8. Germline V gene sequence: CDR1 KGHSY, CDR2 FQNENV. The CDR3 loop reads CASIRTSGSRDEQFF. The sequenced CDR3 bases are TGTGCCAGCATCCGGACTAGCGGGAGTCGGGATGAG.

Points on this clone: With the read ending 3 residues before the CDR3 end, the germline J gene is used to fill in that end. V and J are TRBV5-6 and TRBJ1-4; 7 bases fit TRBD1. This CDR3 has 13 amino acids. CDR1 and CDR2 from the germline V gene are SGHDT and YYEEEE. CDR3: CASSAGQVYKLFF. The sequenced part of the CDR3 DNA is TGTGCCAGCAGCGCCGGACAGGTTTACAAA. Variable domain in full (rest from reference TRBV5-6 and TRBJ1-4): DAGVTQSPTHLIKTRGQQVTLRCSPKSGHDTVSWYQQALGQGPQFIFQYYEEEERQRGNFPDRFSGHQFPNYSSELNVNALLLGDSALYLCASSAGQVYKLFFGSGTQLSVL.

About this clone: The DNA ends 3 residues before the CDR3 does, and the rest of the CDR3 is filled in from the germline J gene. The V gene is TRBV7-9, the J gene TRBJ2-5; D unresolved. Germline CDR1 is SEHNR and CDR2 is FQNEAQ (reference sequence). Between the trimmed V and J ends, which lost 10 bases and 5 bases, there was a span of 8 bases. The CDR3 extends over 10 amino acids. CDR3 in amino acids: CATLRETQYF. Incomplete CDR3 DNA: TGTGCCACCCTTCGGGAGACC.

Points on this clone: The read terminates 3 residues before the CDR3 end, so the remaining end is supplied by the germline J gene. The J gene is TRBJ2-4, the V gene TRBV19, with D maybe TRBD1 (6 bases). The CDR3 is 12 residues long. Per germline, CDR1 LNHDA and CDR2 SQIVND (reference sequence). CDR3 in amino acids: CASTSWGRGQYF. Partial CDR3 DNA: TGTGCCAGTACATCATGGGGGCGCGGT.

Comment on this clone: The sequenced fragment ends 3 residues before the CDR3 boundary, so the rest is inferred from the germline J gene. This sequence joins TRBV28 and TRBJ2-1, with TRBD2 matching over 7 bases. This CDR3 has 14 residues. Trimming cost V 3 bases and J 6 bases; bases outside gene matches: 5. Per germline, CDR1 MDHEN and CDR2 SYDVKM. The chain's CDR3 is CASSFAGASNEQFF. Partial CDR3 DNA: TGTGCCAGCAGTTTCGCGGGAGCCTCCAATGAG.

To note about this clone: The read is 3 residues too short to cover the CDR3 end, so that end is filled in from the germline J gene. Other DNA variants within this sample encode the same CDR3. This rearrangement joins TRBV7-9 to TRBJ1-3; D is perhaps TRBD1 (5 bases). The CDR3 loop spans 14 amino acids. With 1 base removed from V and 4 bases from J, the gap between germline ends came to 8 bases. The germline CDR1 and CDR2 sequences are SEHNR and FQNEAQ (reference sequence). The CDR3 bases that were read are TGTGCCAGCAGCTTAGGGCAGGGAGGAAACACC. Its translation: CASSLGQGGNT. The entire CDR3 protein is CASSLGQGGNTIYF.

Notes on this clone: The read stops 3 residues short of the end of the CDR3; the missing end is completed from the germline J gene. V is TRBV5-6 and J is TRBJ1-1, with 7 bases identical to TRBD1. After removal of 3 bases from V and 0 bases from J, the junction contained 2 bases not matched to a gene. CDR3 size: 14 residues. Germline CDR1 SGHDT, CDR2 YYEEEE. CDR3 DNA (partial): TGTGCCAGCAGCTGGGACAGCATGAACACTGAA. Protein product: CASSWDSMNTE. The entire CDR3 protein is CASSWDSMNTEAFF.

Worth noting for this clone: The read halts 3 residues ahead of the CDR3 end, with the missing end drawn from the germline J gene. This sequence joins TRBV7-6 and TRBJ2-3, with D maybe TRBD1 (6 bases). Germline values: CDR1 SGHVS, CDR2 FNYEAQ. The CDR3 contains 14 residues. The CDR3 is CASSRRTGQETQYF. CDR3 DNA, as far as it was read: TGTGCCAGCAGCCGCCGCACGGGACAAGAGACG.

Turning to this clone: The read is 3 residues too short to cover the CDR3 end, so that end is filled in from the germline J gene. Other DNA sequences in this specimen translate into the identical CDR3. The V call is TRBV28, the J call TRBJ1-3; no clear D gene. CDR3 length equals 14 residues. CDR1 is MDHEN, CDR2 SYDVKM, per germline. V lost 2 bases to trimming and J lost 5 bases, with 10 bases between them. The sequenced part of the CDR3 DNA is TGTGCCAGCAGTTTAGGAACAGATCGAAACACC. Its protein is CASSLGTDRNT. The CDR3 as a whole reads CASSLGTDRNTIYF.

About this clone: Read coverage stops 3 residues before the CDR3 terminus; the germline J gene supplies the remainder. The V call is TRBV7-2, the J call TRBJ1-1; D possibly corresponds to TRBD1 (5 bases). Germline assignment: CDR1 SGHTA and CDR2 FQGNSA. Trimming removed 4 bases from V and 4 bases from J, with 13 bases in between. This CDR3 comprises 14 residues. CDR3 protein: CASSSSRGSTEAFF. CDR3 bases read: TGTGCCAGCAGCTCTAGCCGGGGGTCCACTGAA.

With respect to this clone: The CDR3 end falls 3 residues outside the read, so it is completed with the germline J gene. The V gene is TRBV9, the J gene TRBJ2-1; 11 bases align to TRBD2. After removal of 3 bases from V and 4 bases from J, the junction contained 3 bases not matched to a gene. The CDR3 has 15 residues. CDR1 is SGDLS, CDR2 YYNGEE, per germline. The sequenced CDR3 bases are TGTGCCAGCAGCGCCACTAGCGGGGGTTACAATGAG. Its translation: CASSATSGGYNE. The whole CDR3 protein reads CASSATSGGYNEQFF. The full variable domain, completed using reference TRBV9 and TRBJ2-1, is DSGVTQTPKHLITATGQRVTLRCSPRSGDLSVYWYQQSLDQGLQFLIQYYNGEERAKGNILERFSAQQFPDLHSELNLSSLELGDSALYFCASSATSGGYNEQFFGPGTRLTVL.

Regarding this clone: The CDR3 end falls 3 residues outside the read, so it is completed with the germline J gene. The V and J genes are TRBV6-1 and TRBJ1-2; perhaps TRBD1 as D (5 bases). V shed 4 bases and J shed 6 bases, with 18 bases lying between them. The CDR3 extends over 15 amino acids. Germline assignment: CDR1 MNHNS and CDR2 SASEGT. CDR3 amino acids: CASSGLQEGMDGYTF. Incomplete CDR3 DNA: TGTGCCAGCAGTGGATTACAGGAGGGGATGGATGGC.

CDR3 region: CASSLEAGFNYGYTF. Partial CDR3 DNA: TGTGCCAGCAGCTTAGAAGCAGGGTTTAACTATGGC. The V and J genes are TRBV7-9 and TRBJ1-2; the D gene is possibly TRBD1 (5 bases). The read halts 3 residues ahead of the CDR3 end, with the missing end drawn from the germline J gene. V was shortened by 1 base and J by 1 base, with 10 bases between the two germline ends. Germline V gives CDR1 SEHNR, CDR2 FQNEAQ (reference sequence). The CDR3 sequence is 15 residues long.

On this clone itself: The read falls 3 residues short of the CDR3 end, and the missing part is taken from the germline J gene. The V and J genes are TRBV28 and TRBJ2-7; TRBD1 might be the D (6 bases). Per the germline V gene, CDR1 is MDHEN and CDR2 is SYDVKM. Trimming removed 5 bases from V and 0 bases from J, with 17 bases in between. The CDR3 runs to 16 residues. The covered CDR3 bases are TGTGCCAGCAGTCCTACAGAATACAGGGCCTCCTACGAG. Translating gives CASSPTEYRASYE. The whole CDR3 protein reads CASSPTEYRASYEQYF.

On this clone: The read is 3 residues too short to cover the CDR3 end, so that end is filled in from the germline J gene. This chain links TRBV5-1 with TRBJ2-7; the D gene is possibly TRBD1 (5 bases). The germline V gene has CDR1 SGHRS and CDR2 YFSETQ. The CDR3 is made up of 15 amino acids. Between the trimmed V and J ends, which lost 5 bases and 5 bases, there was a span of 20 bases. The CDR3 here is CASSPFQGLPHEQYF. Partial CDR3 DNA: TGCGCCAGCAGTCCTTTCCAGGGTCTACCCCACGAG.

On this clone: From the germline J gene comes the end of the CDR3, since the read stops 3 residues before it. V gene TRBV3-1 (or the pseudogene TRBV3-2) combines with J gene TRBJ2-1; 7 bases are a match to TRBD2. J lost 5 bases, V lost 4 bases, and 11 bases had no gene match. CDR3 length: 16 amino acids. Germline CDR1 reads LGHDT; CDR2 reads YNNKEL (reference sequence). CDR3 loop: CASSPHSGRGNNEQFF. CDR3 DNA, as far as it was read: TGTGCCAGCAGCCCCCATAGCGGGCGGGGTAACAATGAG.